This entry is about one T cell receptor (beta chain). Its antigen remains unidentified. No per-base quality is available; no much larger clone lies one base away. This same CDR3 is encoded by further DNA sequences in the sample. The cohort was made up of 666 healthy bone marrow donors. Cohort members were all nominally healthy when sampled, although unrecorded immune exposures were likely present. The donor tested CMV seronegative, placing the donor among the 350 or so seronegative members of the cohort. Every donor gave a peripheral blood sample, and the peripheral blood mononuclear cells from that sample were used for TCR beta sequencing. Genomic DNA extraction from the blood cell samples was performed with the Qiagen DNeasy Blood Extraction Kit. The method behind the library was the immunoSEQ multiplex PCR assay. For the multiplex PCR, a mixture combining 60 forward primers for TCR Vbeta segments and 13 reverse primers for TCR Jbeta segments was used. Amplification of the CDR3 region of rearranged TCR beta genes was performed with a multiplex PCR assay on genomic DNA. On the Illumina HiSeq System, the amplified TCR beta libraries were sequenced as 87-base-pair reads. Per the source publication's procedure: In a later analysis, some 80 million unique TCR beta chains were counted across the roughly 670 repertoires, and around 10 million of these chains were shared by at least two donors. Raw reads were error-corrected and collapsed into unique sequences by a nearest-neighbor algorithm in which closely related sequences were merged to remove PCR and sequencing errors. To assign V, D and J gene segments, CDR3 sequences were aligned to IMGT reference sequences. For a sequence to be retained, a match of at least six nucleotides to both a V gene segment and a J gene segment was required. Rearrangements were called productive when the CDR3 lacked stop codons and stayed in frame with V and J; all others were non-productive. CDR3 was defined by IMGT convention, running from the second conserved V-encoded cysteine to the conserved J-encoded phenylalanine. Sequences without an unambiguous match to a single V gene segment were excluded from the earlier analysis of 450 to 750 of the donors. An earlier analysis of a few hundred of the donors called V segments functional above 56.7% productive rearrangements and segregating when the between-donor standard deviation exceeded 5%. A statistical classification framework was built to diagnose cytomegalovirus status from the catalog of TCR beta chain sequences. In a later analysis, V and J genes were assigned by comparing TCR nucleotide sequences against IMGT/GENE-DB human TR gene sequences. A later analysis assigned CDR3 sequences and most-parsimonious VDJ recombination scenarios with the TCRdist pipeline. In a later analysis, each TCR beta chain was defined by its CDR3 amino acid sequence together with its V-gene family, and reads without a unique V-gene family were excluded. As a way to deal with suspected cross-contamination and a sequencing artifact, a later analysis dropped roughly 620 nucleotide sequences that were highly shared and had low generation probability. For each public chain, a later analysis derived a clonal expansion index from normalized ranks of inferred template counts within each repertoire. A later analysis computed generation probabilities with a VDJ recombination model fitted to out-of-frame rearrangements, and checked the results against IGoR. In a later analysis, hypergeometric tests were used to score TCR-TCR, TCR-HLA and TCR-CMV co-occurrence, with a repertoire-size bias correction applied to TCR pairs. False discovery rates were estimated in a later analysis by permuting HLA or CMV assignments 20 times. In a later analysis, co-occurring TCRs were grouped with DBSCAN, and TCRdist sequence similarity was added when clustering was performed within HLA-allele-positive subsets. For co-occurrence clustering, repertoires with fewer than 30,000 or more than 120,000 public chains were excluded, along with roughly 5 repertoires with anomalous nucleotide sharing. In TCRdb, the immuneACCESS table is reduced to in-frame sequences with V and J assigned. These tables do not hold every clone; where another copy was compared, an unresolved V gene accounts for under half, and the others remain unexplained. The D gene and trimming were derived from the DNA, and the V and J assignments and clone size from that table. This sample comprises about 140,000 clones, around four fifths of them detected only once. More than 1.5% of the sample comes from the top ten.

These data originate in a study of cytomegalovirus exposure and HLA in healthy donors (dated by TCRdb to about 2017). With regard to the full study: An earlier analysis of roughly 630 of the donors reported more than 250 Gb of sequence data and 117 million unique TCR beta sequences from about 179 million T cells. Typing coverage differed by locus: A, B, C, DRB1 and DQB1 were typed in roughly 629-640 donors, DQA1 in 500 to 550, DPA1 in around 600, and DPB1 in roughly 470. A later analysis re-examined previously published TCR beta repertoires from about 670 donors and added high-resolution HLA genotyping to investigate patterns of TCR occurrence. To predict cytomegalovirus infection status, the study brought together high-throughput TCR immunosequencing, statistical association of individual TCRs with disease status, and machine learning. About 300 gigabases of sequencing data and tens of millions of unique TCR sequences were included in an early release covering several hundred HLA-typed donors. HLA typing included class I and class II loci at four-digit resolution. Among several hundred genotyped donors of the cohort, an average of around 240,000 unique TCR beta nucleotide sequences was sequenced per donor, of which roughly 17% were non-productive. To decide whether each TCR beta V gene segment behaved as functional or pseudogenic, an earlier analysis of several hundred of the donors relied on high-throughput TCR beta sequencing. In addition to the first cohort of several hundred subjects, a separate validation cohort of under 150 different subjects was used. Alongside the repertoire data, information on donor age, sex, ethnicity and CMV serostatus was compiled. Four or five DR-DQ haplotypes were handled as single units for association and clustering because linkage in the cohort was strong. All discovery cohort repertoires had been generated on a single sequencing platform. The aim of the study was to test whether cataloging public T cell receptors could identify signatures of past pathogen exposure. A later genetic analysis used genome-wide SNP genotypes for about 65% of the roughly 700 donors, treating that subset as a discovery cohort. Among the roughly 390 genotyped donors, approximately 81% belonged to the genetic ancestry cluster associated with self-reported Caucasian donors. Rather than using new phenotypic data, the later analysis identified candidate immune exposures from TCR beta sequences and from how often those sequences occurred across donors. Using immunosequencing, the study profiled T cell repertoires from fewer than 700 subjects and related those repertoires to cytomegalovirus serostatus.

Overall study outcomes, separate from this receptor: Most CMV-associated TCR beta chains appeared to be HLA-restricted in a later analysis, and the HLA associations seemed to be driven largely by CMV exposure. The only immune exposure information available for the cohort was CMV serostatus. Across donors, most TCR sequences were observed very rarely, whereas some public TCRs were present in many individuals. Because HLA typing was unavailable for some donors at each locus, only the typed subset was used in association tests. According to a later analysis, TCR association rates differed among HLA loci, with DRB1 alleles showing the most associated TCRs and HLA-C alleles showing the fewest. At a false discovery rate of 0.05, a later analysis linked 16,000 or so TCR beta sequences to specific HLA alleles. In this cohort, only TCR beta chains were sequenced, and detectable features were limited by the absence of alpha or paired-chain data. The sequencing pipeline was judged likely to have produced a cluster of highly shared sequence variants as a technical artifact. Because counts were too low, around 17 rarely observed V segments, including chromosome 9 orphons, were left out of the earlier analysis of some 600 of the donors. A later genetic analysis reported fewer N-insertions in productive TCRs among donors in an Asian-associated ancestry cluster than the roughly 700-donor mean. Linkage disequilibrium might explain the correlated functional status among segregating V segments, but an unknown experimental factor could not be excluded. The classifier was reported to diagnose cytomegalovirus status with high specificity and sensitivity in both the original and validation cohorts. In an earlier analysis of approximately 590 of the donors, most TCR beta V segments appeared in productive rearrangements about 87% or about 30% of the time, broadly matching IMGT annotations. According to a later analysis, parvovirus B19, influenza, CMV and Epstein-Barr virus appeared linked to several top co-occurrence clusters. A few of the identified cytomegalovirus-associated TCR beta chains were confirmed in vitro to be specific for cytomegalovirus antigens. Strong co-occurrence of HLA alleles, especially DR and DQ, made assigning TCR associations to individual alleles difficult. A further reported finding was that TCR beta sequences accurately predicted the HLA-A and HLA-B alleles for most subjects in the first cohort. The presence/absence analyses assumed that sequencing depth was roughly uniform across donors, and that assumption may not be true. The study listed around 160 TCR beta chains as associated with cytomegalovirus. An association between a missense DCLRE1C variant and V-gene and J-gene trimming of TCR beta chains was found in a later genetic analysis and replicated in an independent cohort. Some IMGT-functional V segments, including TRBV6-2 and TRBV6-3, could not be told apart with the 87-base-pair reads, so those segments were excluded. The authors suggested that the approach could potentially be extended to other disease states and immunological phenotypes. Compared with equally common non-associated chains, HLA-associated TCR beta chains in a later analysis were more clonally expanded and had lower generation probabilities.

Deletion took 5 bases off V and 0 bases off J, with a span of 8 bases between the germline ends. The CDR3 runs 13 residues from the cysteine to the phenylalanine. CDR3 DNA only is kept here, 39 bases in frame from base 1. CDR1 and CDR2 were assigned from the germline V gene (reference sequence) as MNHEY and SMNVEV. The sample comprised PBMCs. The V and J segments used are TRBV27 and TRBJ2-7; perhaps TRBD2 is the D gene, with 5 bases matching. The receptor was derived from a woman aged 40-49 years in good health and CMV-seronegative. The DNA sequence is TGTGCCAGCAGTCTAACTAGCTCCTACGAGCAGTACTTC. Its protein reads: CASSLTSSYEQYF.